This passage covers 10 T cell receptor beta chains from one sample sequenced in a study of T cells in Graves' hyperthyroidism and ophthalmopathy. Amplification of TCR beta CDR3 regions was performed using RNA transcripts as template. Using the HTBI primer set, a first-round RT-PCR was run on the TCR CDR3. TCRdb passed the multiplex PCR reads through MiXCR, listing each CDR3 protein once. The top ten hold under 10% of the sample, which has about 710,000 distinct CDR3 sequences, roughly 15% seen once. The specimen sequenced was blood. The receptors originated from a man between 18 and 29 years old with Graves' hyperthyroidism.

This clonotype was seen repeatedly, ten times or more. The chain combines TRBV27 with TRBJ2-3, with 7 positions matching TRBD2. The CDR3 is 16 residues long. In germline, CDR1 is MNHEY, CDR2 SMNVEV (reference sequence). Trimming at V came to 3 bases and at J to 3 bases, leaving 9 bases not matched to a gene. As DNA, the CDR3 is TGTGCCAGCAGTTTTTTTGCGGGAGCAGGGACAGATACGCAGTATTTT. It translates to CASSFFAGAGTDTQYF.

The chain recombines TRBV7-9 with TRBJ2-7; either TRBD1 or TRBD2 may supply D (6 bases each). CDR3 length: 19 residues. Per the germline V gene, CDR1 is SEHNR and CDR2 is FQNEAQ (reference sequence). V was clipped by 5 bases and J by 2 bases, with 28 bases between them. CDR3 coding DNA: TGTGCCAGCAGCCACACTCATGGCCGGCGGGACATCCTAACCTACGAGCAGTACTTC. It translates to CASSHTHGRRDILTYEQYF.

This clonotype was counted a few times. The rearrangement uses TRBV5-1 and TRBJ2-7; 7 positions match TRBD1. CDR3 length: 14 residues. From germline, CDR1 is SGHRS and CDR2 YFSETQ. V was clipped by 0 bases and J by 4 bases; unmatched bases: 4. The chain's CDR3 is CASSLDGTAYEQYF. DNA of the CDR3: TGCGCCAGCAGCTTGGACGGGACAGCATACGAGCAGTACTTC.

This clonotype was counted ten times or more. This chain joins TRBV7-9 and TRBJ2-7; tentative D call: TRBD1 (5 bases). Between the trimmed V and J ends, which lost 0 bases and 5 bases, there was a span of 17 bases. This CDR3 has 16 amino acids. In germline, CDR1 is SEHNR, CDR2 FQNEAQ (reference sequence). DNA of the CDR3: TGTGCCAGCAGCTTAGCGCCCGGGCAGGGTTTACACGAGCAGTACTTC. It translates to CASSLAPGQGLHEQYF.

This clonotype was counted many times. CDR3: CATSRTSSYEQFF. CDR3 nucleotides: TGTGCTACCTCCCGGACGTCGAGCTATGAGCAGTTCTTC. The rearrangement links TRBV7-3 to TRBJ2-1; the D is unclear. This CDR3 is built from 13 residues. Germline CDR1 and CDR2: SGHTA and FQGTGA.

This sequence joins TRBV4-1 and TRBJ2-7, with 8 bases aligning to TRBD1. V dropped 1 base and J dropped 5; count of bases not matched to a gene: 7. The CDR3 spans 15 residues. CDR1 is MGHRA and CDR2 is YSYEKL in the germline V gene. CDR3 nucleotides: TGCGCCAGCAGCCAAGGGGGAGCAGGGGGCGACGAGCAGTACTTC. This encodes CASSQGGAGGDEQYF.

This rearrangement joins TRBV4-1 to TRBJ2-1; TRBD2 matches 11 bases. V was clipped by 6 bases and J by 5 bases; unmatched bases: 9. Germline CDR1 is MGHRA and CDR2 is YSYEKL. The CDR3 length is 16 residues. The CDR3 bases are TGCGCCAGCAGGCTAACCGGGACTAGCGGAAACAATGAGCAGTTCTTC. Translated, it gives CASRLTGTSGNNEQFF.

This clonotype has ten or more counts. This chain joins TRBV10-3 and TRBJ2-7; D assignment may be TRBD1 or TRBD2 (5 bases each). The V end was cut by 0 bases, the J end by 4 bases, with 13 bases between. Germline-derived CDR1 and CDR2 are ENHRY and SYGVKD. This CDR3 region has 15 residues. The CDR3, as DNA: TGTGCCATCAGTGAGTCGAGGGGCAGGGATTACGAGCAGTACTTC. Translation: CAISESRGRDYEQYF.

This clonotype was seen at least ten times. The chain employs TRBV6-1 and TRBJ2-5, with 13 bases fitting TRBD2. V shed 5 bases, J shed 1 base, and the junction held 4 bases outside the gene matches. This CDR3 comprises 16 residues. CDR1 MNHNS and CDR2 SASEGT come from the germline V gene. The CDR3 sequence: CASSPTSGRPQETQYF. The CDR3 nucleotides are TGTGCCAGCAGTCCGACTAGCGGGAGGCCCCAAGAGACCCAGTACTTC.

About this clonotype itself: Since a much larger clone is just one base distant, this may be a read error. The J gene is TRBJ2-1, the V gene TRBV12-3 or TRBV12-4; D gene unclear. The germline V and J ends were trimmed by 6 bases and 10 bases, with 22 bases remaining between them. This CDR3 is 15 amino acids long. The CDR3 nucleotides are TGTGCCAGCAGCCAAGCCAGCCATGACTGGTGGGAGCAGTTCTTC. Amino acids: CASSQASHDWWEQFF.